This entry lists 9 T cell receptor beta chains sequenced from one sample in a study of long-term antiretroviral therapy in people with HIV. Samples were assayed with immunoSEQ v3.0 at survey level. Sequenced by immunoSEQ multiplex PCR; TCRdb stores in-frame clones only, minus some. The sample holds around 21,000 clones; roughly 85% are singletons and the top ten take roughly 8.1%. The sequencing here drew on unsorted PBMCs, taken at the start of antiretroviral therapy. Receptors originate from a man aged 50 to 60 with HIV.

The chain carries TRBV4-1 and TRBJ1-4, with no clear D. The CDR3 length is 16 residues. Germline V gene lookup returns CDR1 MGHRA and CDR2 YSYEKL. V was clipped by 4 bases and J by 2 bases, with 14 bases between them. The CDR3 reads CASSLRPAGTNEKLFF. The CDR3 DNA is TGCGCCAGCAGCCTGAGACCGGCGGGGACTAATGAAAAACTGTTTTTT.

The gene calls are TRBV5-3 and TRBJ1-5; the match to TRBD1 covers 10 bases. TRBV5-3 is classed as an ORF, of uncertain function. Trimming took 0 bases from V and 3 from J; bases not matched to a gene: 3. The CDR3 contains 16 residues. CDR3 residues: CARSLVGTGDNQPQHF. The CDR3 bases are TGTGCCAGAAGCTTGGTGGGGACAGGGGACAATCAGCCCCAGCATTTT.

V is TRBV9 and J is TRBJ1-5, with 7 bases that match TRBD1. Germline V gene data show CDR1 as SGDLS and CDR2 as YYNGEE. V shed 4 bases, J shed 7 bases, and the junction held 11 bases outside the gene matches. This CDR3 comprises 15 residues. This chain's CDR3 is CASSIGTAEGQPQHF. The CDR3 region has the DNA TGTGCCAGCAGCATTGGGACAGCTGAGGGGCAGCCCCAGCATTTT.

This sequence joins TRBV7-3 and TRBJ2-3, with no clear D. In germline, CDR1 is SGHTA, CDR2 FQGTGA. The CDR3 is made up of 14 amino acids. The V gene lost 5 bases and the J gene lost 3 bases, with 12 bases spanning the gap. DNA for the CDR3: TGTGCCAGCAGCCCAAGCCACTCAACAGATACGCAGTATTTT. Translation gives CASSPSHSTDTQYF.

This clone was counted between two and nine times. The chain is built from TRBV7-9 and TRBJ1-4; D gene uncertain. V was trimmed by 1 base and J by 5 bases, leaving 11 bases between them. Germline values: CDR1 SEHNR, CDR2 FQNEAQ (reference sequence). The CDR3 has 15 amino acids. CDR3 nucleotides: TGTGCCAGCAGCTTAGGGGGTAGAGGGAATGAAAAACTGTTTTTT. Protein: CASSLGGRGNEKLFF.

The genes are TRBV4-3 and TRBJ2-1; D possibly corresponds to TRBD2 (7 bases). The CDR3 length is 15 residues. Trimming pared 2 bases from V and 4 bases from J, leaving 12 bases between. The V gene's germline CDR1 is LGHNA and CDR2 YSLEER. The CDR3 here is CASSQQGGGYNEQFF. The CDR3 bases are TGCGCCAGCAGCCAACAAGGGGGGGGGTACAATGAGCAGTTCTTC.

CDR3 DNA sequence: TGTGCCAGCAACGTCCGCTCCTACGAGCAGTACTTC. Protein sequence: CASNVRSYEQYF. The chain links TRBV2 to TRBJ2-7; no clear D gene. Trimming took off 7 bases at V and 0 bases at J, with 7 bases between the two ends. CDR3 length: 12 residues. CDR1 and CDR2 (germline): SNHLY, FYNNEI.

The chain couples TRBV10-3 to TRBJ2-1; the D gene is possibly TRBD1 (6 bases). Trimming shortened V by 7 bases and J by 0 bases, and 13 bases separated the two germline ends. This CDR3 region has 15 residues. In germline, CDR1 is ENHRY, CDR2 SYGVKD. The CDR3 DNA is TGTGCCATCACAAGGACAGTCAGCTCCTACAATGAGCAGTTCTTC. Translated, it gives CAITRTVSSYNEQFF.

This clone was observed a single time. CDR3 DNA sequence: TGCGCCAGCAGCTTGGAAACAAATCAGCCCCAGCATTTT. It specifies CASSLETNQPQHF. The chain uses TRBV5-1 and TRBJ1-5; D remains ambiguous. This CDR3 comprises 13 residues. The V gene lost 0 bases and the J gene lost 4 bases, with 5 bases spanning the gap. Per germline, CDR1 SGHRS and CDR2 YFSETQ.